These 9 T cell receptor beta chains originate from one sample sequenced in a study of OX40 agonist ivuxolimab in advanced cancers. Some clones are missing from TCRdb's copy, which holds only in-frame ones; the method was immunoSEQ multiplex PCR. Of about 7,900 clones in the sample, over 75% were seen once. The source was CD4+ or CD8+ T cells sorted from blood, collected in a trial of the OX40 agonist ivuxolimab. These receptors all stem from an adult with an advanced solid tumor such as melanoma, head and neck, liver or kidney cancer.

This clone was seen once. The V gene is TRBV7-6, the J gene TRBJ2-1, with D perhaps TRBD2 (7 bases). Germline V gives CDR1 SGHVS, CDR2 FNYEAQ. The V end was cut by 5 bases, the J end by 2 bases, with 13 bases between. The CDR3 loop spans 15 amino acids. The CDR3 DNA is TGTGCCAGCAGCATAGGGGGGGAGCCCTACAATGAGCAGTTCTTC. Its protein product is CASSIGGEPYNEQFF.

The gene calls are TRBV6-5 and TRBJ2-2; D possibly corresponds to TRBD1 (5 bases). CDR1 and CDR2 (germline): MNHEY, SVGAGI. The CDR3 runs to 13 residues. With 8 bases removed from V and 3 bases from J, the gap between germline ends came to 10 bases. In DNA, the CDR3 is TGTGCCAGCGTACAGGTGTACACCGGGGAGCTGTTTTTT. Residues: CASVQVYTGELFF.

The rearrangement links TRBV27 to TRBJ2-7, with D possibly matching TRBD2 (5 bases). The CDR3 totals 13 residues. V was clipped by 2 bases and J by 3 bases, with 8 bases between them. Germline loops: CDR1 MNHEY, CDR2 SMNVEV (reference sequence). CDR3 coding DNA: TGTGCCAGCAGTTTAGGACTCCTCTACGAGCAGTACTTC. Translated: CASSLGLLYEQYF.

The chain links TRBV6-6 to TRBJ1-2; 8 bases fit TRBD1. With 5 bases clipped from V and 7 bases from J, the junction kept 9 bases outside the gene matches. Germline V gene lookup returns CDR1 MNHNY and CDR2 SVGAGI (reference sequence). The CDR3 extends over 14 amino acids. The CDR3 here is CASSPSQGAAGYTF. The CDR3 DNA follows: TGTGCCAGCAGTCCCAGTCAGGGGGCGGCTGGCTACACCTTC.

The chain uses TRBV11-2 and TRBJ2-1, with D perhaps matching TRBD2 (7 bases). V was shortened by 9 bases and J by 7 bases, with 25 bases between the two germline ends. This CDR3 spans 16 amino acids. Germline V gene lookup returns CDR1 SGHAT and CDR2 FQNNGV. CDR3 DNA sequence: TGTGCCAGTAGAGGAATAAGGGGGAGGGCCTTTAATGAGCAGTTCTTC. This gives the protein CASRGIRGRAFNEQFF.

The V and J genes are TRBV20-1 and TRBJ1-6; D is unresolved. The CDR3 spans 11 residues. Germline V gives CDR1 DFQATT, CDR2 SNEGSKA (reference sequence). Trimming pared 3 bases from V and 13 bases from J, leaving 10 bases between. CDR3 nucleotide sequence: TGCAGTGCTAGTGGGGAAGCCCCCCTCCACTTT. It translates to CSASGEAPLHF.

This clone was recorded a few times. The rearrangement joins TRBV6-1 to TRBJ2-1; 10 bases agree with TRBD2. In germline, CDR1 is MNHNS, CDR2 SASEGT. V shed 7 bases, J shed 2 bases, and the junction held 5 bases outside the gene matches. This CDR3 comprises 15 residues. CDR3 DNA: TGTGCCAGCAATCCAACTAGCGGGGCCTACAATGAGCAGTTCTTC. This codes for CASNPTSGAYNEQFF.

This clone was picked up one time. The chain combines TRBV6-9 with TRBJ1-1; possible D gene TRBD1, 5 bases. Trimming left V 4 bases short and J 5 bases short, with 14 bases between. Germline assignment: CDR1 MNHGY and CDR2 SVAAGI. The CDR3 runs to 14 residues. CDR3 DNA sequence: TGTGCCAGCAGTTGGGGCGAGGGTGGTACTGAAGCTTTCTTT. Amino acid sequence: CASSWGEGGTEAFF.

This chain uses TRBV11-2 with TRBJ2-1; 8 nucleotides line up with TRBD1. Germline loops: CDR1 SGHAT, CDR2 FQNNGV. J was trimmed by 4 bases and V by 1 base; bases with no gene match: 6. The CDR3 sequence is 16 residues long. The CDR3 nucleotides read TGTGCCAGCAGCTTAGTACCAGGGGGCGTTTACAATGAGCAGTTCTTC. This codes for CASSLVPGGVYNEQFF.